Below, 13 T cell receptor beta chains from the same sample are listed, as sequenced in a study of blood T cell repertoires in COVID-19. Repertoires were generated with immunoSEQ multiplex PCR, while TCRdb's copy carries only in-frame clones and drops some. The sample comprises 390,000 or so clones, about four fifths of which are singletons, and about 5.4% rests with the top ten. The sample consisted of PBMCs or T cells enriched from blood (not recorded which). The receptors stem from a woman between 45 and 60 years old who had recovered from COVID-19.

The rearrangement uses TRBV6-2 or TRBV6-3 and TRBJ2-3, with a weak D call TRBD2 (5 bases). V lost 0 bases to trimming and J lost 1 base, with 11 bases between them. CDR1 and CDR2 (germline): MNHEY, SVGEGT. This CDR3 contains 16 residues. The CDR3 protein is CASSYSILRGTDTQYF. In DNA form, the CDR3 reads TGTGCCAGCAGTTACTCGATTTTGCGGGGCACAGATACGCAGTATTTT.

The chain joins TRBV9 to TRBJ1-6; D is possibly TRBD1 (5 bases). Germline V gene lookup returns CDR1 SGDLS and CDR2 YYNGEE. CDR3 size: 15 residues. Between the trimmed V and J ends, which lost 0 bases and 7 bases, there was a span of 11 bases. The CDR3 reads CASSVEAQGNSPLHF. Written as DNA, the CDR3 is TGTGCCAGCAGCGTAGAAGCCCAGGGAAATTCACCCCTCCACTTT.

The V call is TRBV27, the J call TRBJ1-6; no reliable D call. CDR3 length: 13 amino acids. Germline V gives CDR1 MNHEY, CDR2 SMNVEV (reference sequence). V was trimmed by 3 bases and J by 14 bases, leaving 14 bases between them. In nucleotides, the CDR3 is TGTGCCAGCAGTTTGTACGGTCGTGAGGCCCTCCACTTT. This codes for CASSLYGREALHF.

The chain combines TRBV7-2 with TRBJ2-4, with TRBD2 matching over 9 bases. Trimming took 2 bases from V and 10 from J; bases not matched to a gene: 12. The CDR3 spans 16 residues. Germline V CDR1 and CDR2: SGHTA, FQGNSA. CDR3 residues: CASSLPSGRSPGIQYF. The CDR3 bases are TGTGCCAGCAGCTTACCGAGCGGGAGGTCCCCGGGGATTCAGTACTTC. The whole variable domain, filled in from reference TRBV7-2 and TRBJ2-4, reads GAGVSQSPSNKVTEKGKDVELRCDPISGHTALYWYRQSLGQGLEFLIYFQGNSAPDKSGLPSDRFSAERTGGSVSTLTIQRTQQEDSAVYLCASSLPSGRSPGIQYFGAGTRLSVL.

This clone has just one count. This sequence joins TRBV12-3 or TRBV12-4 and TRBJ1-6; 7 bases match TRBD1. This CDR3 comprises 13 residues. V lost 6 bases to trimming and J lost 11 bases; unmatched junction nucleotides: 7. The CDR3 DNA follows: TGTGCCAGCAGGAGACAGGGAGAACCACCCCTCCACTTT. Its protein product is CASRRQGEPPLHF.

This clone was detected a few times. The J gene is TRBJ1-1, the V gene TRBV10-3, with TRBD1 matching over 7 bases. CDR3 length: 14 residues. Germline trimming cut 10 bases from V and 5 bases from J; bases unmatched to any gene: 13. The V gene's germline CDR1 is ENHRY and CDR2 SYGVKD. CDR3 DNA sequence: TGTGCCACCAAAACAGGGGACCGTGGGACTGAAGCTTTCTTT. Its translation: CATKTGDRGTEAFF.

The V gene is TRBV6-5, the J gene TRBJ1-1, with TRBD1 matching 8 bases. Germline CDR1 reads MNHEY; CDR2 reads SVGAGI. V lost 0 bases and J lost 1; bases outside the gene matches: 4. The CDR3 extends over 16 amino acids. In DNA, the CDR3 is TGTGCCAGCAGTTACTCACAGGGGGACCCGAACACTGAAGCTTTCTTT. This gives the protein CASSYSQGDPNTEAFF.

The CDR3 sequence is CASSQLTGSTEAFF. CDR3 DNA: TGTGCCAGCAGCCAACTTACAGGGTCCACTGAAGCTTTCTTT. The rearrangement uses TRBV3-1 (or the pseudogene TRBV3-2) and TRBJ1-1; the D gene is possibly TRBD1 (6 bases). The CDR3 consists of 14 residues. Germline CDR1 and CDR2: LGHDT and YNNKEL (reference sequence). Trimming took 2 bases from V and 4 from J, leaving 11 bases between them.

The chain is built from TRBV19 and TRBJ1-1; D perhaps matches TRBD1 (5 bases). CDR3 size: 14 residues. CDR1 and CDR2 from the germline V gene are LNHDA and SQIVND (reference sequence). V was shortened by 5 bases and J by 6 bases, with 16 bases between the two germline ends. Here the CDR3 DNA reads TGTGCCAGTAGTGTTGGATGGGGGGAGGCTGAAGCTTTCTTT. This gives the protein CASSVGWGEAEAFF.

This clone appeared a few times. V usage is TRBV9 and J usage is TRBJ1-2; D possibly corresponds to TRBD1 (6 bases). Germline-derived CDR1 and CDR2 are SGDLS and YYNGEE. The CDR3 sequence is 16 residues long. V dropped 3 bases and J dropped 4 bases, with 19 bases sitting between them. Here the CDR3 DNA reads TGTGCCAGCAGCGAACGGGCCCAGGGGCAAATCTATGGCTACACCTTC. Protein product: CASSERAQGQIYGYTF.

The V call is TRBV9, the J call TRBJ2-3; D is undetermined. Per germline, CDR1 SGDLS and CDR2 YYNGEE. V lost 4 bases and J lost 6, with 6 bases in between. The CDR3 length is 11 residues. The CDR3 loop is CASSSSDTQYF. DNA for the CDR3: TGTGCCAGCAGCTCCTCTGATACGCAGTATTTT.

The rearrangement uses TRBV6-5 and TRBJ1-1; possible D gene TRBD1, 6 bases. CDR1 and CDR2 (germline): MNHEY, SVGAGI. Trimming shortened V by 2 bases and J by 10 bases, and 11 bases separated the two germline ends. The CDR3 is 12 residues long. CDR3 in amino acids: CASSYAGARAFF. The CDR3 coding sequence is TGTGCCAGCAGTTACGCAGGGGCCAGAGCTTTCTTT.

The rearrangement uses TRBV11-1 and TRBJ2-1, with 8 bases aligning to TRBD2. Germline V gene sequence: CDR1 SGHAT, CDR2 FQDESV (reference sequence). J lost 7 bases, V lost 5 bases, and 10 bases had no gene match. The CDR3 is 15 amino acids. In DNA, the CDR3 is TGTGCCAGCAGCCCAAAGCGGGAGTTGGGGAATGAGCAGTTCTTC. Translated: CASSPKRELGNEQFF.